Listed below are T cell receptor beta chains from one sample, sequenced in a study of blood T cell repertoires in COVID-19. The repertoire was sequenced with immunoSEQ multiplex PCR; TCRdb's copy has only in-frame clones and lacks some. The sample comprises 90,000 to 140,000 clones, about three quarters of which are singletons, and just under 20% rests with the top ten. Sequenced sample: peripheral blood. The receptors come from a woman in her 70s with acute or convalescent COVID-19. Each CDR3 is given with its conserved first and last residue. The D gene is left open where the match is weak. Clone size, where shown, is once, few, many, or a class for clones that have expanded.

CDR3nt: TGTGCCTGGAGTGACAGGGTCAATAGCAATCAGCCCCAGCATTTT
CDR3aa: CAWSDRVNSNQPQHF
len: 15
v_gene: TRBV30
d_gene: NA
j_gene: TRBJ1-5
abundance: NA

CDR3nt: TGCGCCAGCAGCTTGGCGCCCCGCTCCGGGACTAGCGGGGGAACCACAGATACGCAGTATTTT
CDR3aa: CASSLAPRSGTSGGTTDTQYF
len: 21
v_gene: TRBV5-1
d_gene: TRBD2
j_gene: TRBJ2-3
abundance: NA

CDR3nt: TGTGCCAGCAGCTTGGTAGCAAACACTGAAGCTTTCTTT
CDR3aa: CASSLVANTEAFF
len: 13
v_gene: TRBV5-4
d_gene: NA
j_gene: TRBJ1-1
abundance: NA

CDR3nt: TGTGCCAGCAGCTTGACAGCGGCAACTGGAAACACCATATATTTT
CDR3aa: CASSLTAATGNTIYF
len: 15
v_gene: TRBV5-4
d_gene: NA
j_gene: TRBJ1-3
abundance: NA

CDR3nt: TGTGCCAGCAGTAAGGCTGGGGGGGCGGAGGAGTCACCCCTCCACTTT
CDR3aa: CASSKAGGAEESPLHF
len: 16
v_gene: TRBV9
d_gene: NA
j_gene: TRBJ1-6
abundance: medium-sized

CDR3nt: TGCGCCAGCGGACAGGGAACCTCTGGAAACACCATATATTTT
CDR3aa: CASGQGTSGNTIYF
len: 14
v_gene: TRBV5-1
d_gene: TRBD1
j_gene: TRBJ1-3
abundance: NA

CDR3nt: TGTGCCAGCAGCTTAGAACACGGCAGGGTTATCACTGAAGCTTTCTTT
CDR3aa: CASSLEHGRVITEAFF
len: 16
v_gene: TRBV7-8
d_gene: NA
j_gene: TRBJ1-1
abundance: medium-sized

CDR3nt: TGTGCCAGCAGCCAGGACAGGGGATTACGGGACACTGAAGCTTTCTTT
CDR3aa: CASSQDRGLRDTEAFF
len: 16
v_gene: TRBV6-6
d_gene: TRBD1
j_gene: TRBJ1-1
abundance: once

CDR3nt: TGTGCCAGCAGTTACGGAGGAGGCGAAAAACTGTTTTTT
CDR3aa: CASSYGGGEKLFF
len: 13
v_gene: TRBV6-6
d_gene: NA
j_gene: TRBJ1-4
abundance: NA

CDR3nt: TGTGCCAGCAGCCAGACAGTTAACACTGAAGCTTTCTTT
CDR3aa: CASSQTVNTEAFF
len: 13
v_gene: TRBV7-2
d_gene: NA
j_gene: TRBJ1-1
abundance: NA